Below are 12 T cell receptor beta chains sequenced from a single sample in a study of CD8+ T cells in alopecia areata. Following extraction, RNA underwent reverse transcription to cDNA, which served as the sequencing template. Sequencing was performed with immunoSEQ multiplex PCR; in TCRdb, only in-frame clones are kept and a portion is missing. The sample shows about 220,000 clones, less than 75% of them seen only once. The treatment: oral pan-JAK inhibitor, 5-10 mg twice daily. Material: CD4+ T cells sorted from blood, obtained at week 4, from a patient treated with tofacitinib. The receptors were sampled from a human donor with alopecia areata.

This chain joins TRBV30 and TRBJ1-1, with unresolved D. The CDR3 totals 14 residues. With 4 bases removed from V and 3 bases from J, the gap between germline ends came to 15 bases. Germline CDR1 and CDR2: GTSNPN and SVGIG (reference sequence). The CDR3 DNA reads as TGTGCCTGGACTCTCTGGGGTGGGGACACTGAAGCTTTCTTT. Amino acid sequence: CAWTLWGGDTEAFF.

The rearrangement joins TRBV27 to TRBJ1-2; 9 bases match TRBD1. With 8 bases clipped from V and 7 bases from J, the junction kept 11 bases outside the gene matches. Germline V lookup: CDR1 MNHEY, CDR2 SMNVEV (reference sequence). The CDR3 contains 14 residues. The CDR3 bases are TGTGCCAGCGGAGCCGGGACAGGGAGAACTGGCTACACCTTC. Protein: CASGAGTGRTGYTF.

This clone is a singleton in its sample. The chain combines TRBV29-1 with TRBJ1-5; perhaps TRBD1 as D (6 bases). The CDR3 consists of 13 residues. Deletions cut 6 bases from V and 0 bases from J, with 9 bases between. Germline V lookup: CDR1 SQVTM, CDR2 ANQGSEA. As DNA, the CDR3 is TGCAGCGTAGTGACAGGTAGCAATCAGCCCCAGCATTTT. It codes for CSVVTGSNQPQHF.

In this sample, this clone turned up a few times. The DNA for the CDR3 is TGTGCCAGCAGCTCGACGGACAGCCTATTGAACACTGAAGCTTTCTTT. Protein sequence: CASSSTDSLLNTEAFF. The chain joins TRBV7-2 to TRBJ1-1; D perhaps matches TRBD1 (6 bases). Germline V gene sequence: CDR1 SGHTA, CDR2 FQGNSA. Trimming pared 4 bases from V and 0 bases from J, leaving 15 bases between. This CDR3 contains 16 residues.

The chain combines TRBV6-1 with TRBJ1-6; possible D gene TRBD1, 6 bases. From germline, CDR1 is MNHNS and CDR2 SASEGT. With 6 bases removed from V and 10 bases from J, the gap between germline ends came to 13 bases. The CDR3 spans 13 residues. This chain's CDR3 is CASRINRESPLHF. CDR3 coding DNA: TGTGCCAGCAGGATCAACAGGGAATCACCCCTCCACTTT.

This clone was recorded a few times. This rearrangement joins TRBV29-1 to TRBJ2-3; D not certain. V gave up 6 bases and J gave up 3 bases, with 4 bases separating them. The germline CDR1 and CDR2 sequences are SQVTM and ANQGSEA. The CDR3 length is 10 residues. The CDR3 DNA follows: TGCAGCGTCTTGACAGATACGCAGTATTTT. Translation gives CSVLTDTQYF.

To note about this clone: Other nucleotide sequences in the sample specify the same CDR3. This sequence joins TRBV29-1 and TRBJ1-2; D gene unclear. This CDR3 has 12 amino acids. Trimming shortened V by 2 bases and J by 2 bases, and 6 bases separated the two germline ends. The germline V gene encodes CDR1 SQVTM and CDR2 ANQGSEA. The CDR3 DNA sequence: TGCAGCGTTGAACACAGCAACTATGGCTACACCTTC. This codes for CSVEHSNYGYTF.

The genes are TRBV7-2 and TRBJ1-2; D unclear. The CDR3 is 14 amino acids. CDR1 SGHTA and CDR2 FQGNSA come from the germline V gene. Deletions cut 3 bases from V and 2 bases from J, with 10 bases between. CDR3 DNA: TGTGCCAGCAGCTTGGCCGGGAGGAACTATGGCTACACCTTC. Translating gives CASSLAGRNYGYTF.

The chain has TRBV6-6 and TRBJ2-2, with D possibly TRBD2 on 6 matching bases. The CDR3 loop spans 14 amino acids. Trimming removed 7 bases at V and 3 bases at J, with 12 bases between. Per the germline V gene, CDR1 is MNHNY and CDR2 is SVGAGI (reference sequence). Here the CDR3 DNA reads TGTGCCAGCAAGGGGAGGACGGACACCGGGGAGCTGTTTTTT. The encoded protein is CASKGRTDTGELFF.

The CDR3 DNA is TGCAGCGTTGGGGCCCTGGCGTTGGGCACAGATACGCAGTATTTT. The encoded protein is CSVGALALGTDTQYF. The gene calls are TRBV29-1 and TRBJ2-3; no clear D gene. Germline loops: CDR1 SQVTM, CDR2 ANQGSEA. The germline V and J ends were trimmed by 4 bases and 1 base, with 15 bases remaining between them. This CDR3 comprises 15 residues.

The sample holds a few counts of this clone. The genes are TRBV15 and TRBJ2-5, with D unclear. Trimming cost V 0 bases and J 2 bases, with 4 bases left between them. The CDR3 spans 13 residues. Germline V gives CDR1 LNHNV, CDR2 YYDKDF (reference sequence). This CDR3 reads CATSRDGQETQYF. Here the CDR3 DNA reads TGTGCCACCAGCAGAGACGGACAAGAGACCCAGTACTTC.

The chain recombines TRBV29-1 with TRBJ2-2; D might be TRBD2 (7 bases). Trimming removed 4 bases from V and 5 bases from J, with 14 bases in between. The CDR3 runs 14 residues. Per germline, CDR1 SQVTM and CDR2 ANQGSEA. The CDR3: CSVAWGGRTGELFF. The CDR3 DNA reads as TGCAGCGTTGCTTGGGGGGGGCGAACCGGGGAGCTGTTTTTT.